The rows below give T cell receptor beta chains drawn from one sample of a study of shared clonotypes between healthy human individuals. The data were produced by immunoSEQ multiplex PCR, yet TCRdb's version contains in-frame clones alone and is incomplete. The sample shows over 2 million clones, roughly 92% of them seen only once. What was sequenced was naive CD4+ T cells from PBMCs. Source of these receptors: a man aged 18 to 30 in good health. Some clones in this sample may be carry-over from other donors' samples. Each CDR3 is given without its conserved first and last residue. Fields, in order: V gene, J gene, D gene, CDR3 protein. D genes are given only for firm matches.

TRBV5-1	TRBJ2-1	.	ASSLAGTVYNEQF
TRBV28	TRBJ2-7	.	ASNGVGYTYEQY
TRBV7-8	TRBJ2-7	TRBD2	ASSLQPSGSYEQY
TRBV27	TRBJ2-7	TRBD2	ASSTSGVTYEQY
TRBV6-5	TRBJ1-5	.	ASKDRSYQPQH
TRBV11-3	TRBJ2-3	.	ASSFDITDTQY
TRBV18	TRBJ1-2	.	ASSPSAYSGGYT
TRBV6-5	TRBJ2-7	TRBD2	ASTPPGTSGLQY
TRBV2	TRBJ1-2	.	ASSLVGGLTGYT
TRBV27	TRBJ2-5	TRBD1	ASSRDRVQETQY
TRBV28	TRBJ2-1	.	ASGYNEQF
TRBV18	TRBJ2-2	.	ASSPGTPRTGELF
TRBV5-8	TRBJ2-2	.	ASSPWGGPITGELF
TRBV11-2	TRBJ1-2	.	ASSPYGSIYGYT
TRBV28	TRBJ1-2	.	ASRGGIYGYT
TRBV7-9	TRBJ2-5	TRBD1	ASSLAVVLTGGRETQY
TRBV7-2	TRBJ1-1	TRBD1	ASSVTGGGAEAF
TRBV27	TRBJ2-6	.	ASSSPHYSSGANVLT
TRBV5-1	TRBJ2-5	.	ASSLTAGQETQY
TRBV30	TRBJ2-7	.	AWSVLNPYEQY
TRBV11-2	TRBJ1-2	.	ASSWSGAAGSYT
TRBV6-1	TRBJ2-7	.	ASSEGFRNYEQY
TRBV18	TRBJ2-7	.	ASSGVEPYEQY
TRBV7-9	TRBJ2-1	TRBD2	ASSSAGGLAGGYMNEQF
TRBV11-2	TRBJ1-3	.	ASSPDLSGDGNTIY
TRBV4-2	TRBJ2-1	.	ASSQEEDRPVYNEQF
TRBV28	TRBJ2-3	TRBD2	ASTLERASGSGAQY
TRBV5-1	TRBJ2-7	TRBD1	ASSPGDRPSSYEQY
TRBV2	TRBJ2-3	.	ASRSRATDTQY
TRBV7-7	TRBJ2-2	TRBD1	ASSADRGVGELF
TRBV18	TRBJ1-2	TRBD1	ASSPGRDRDYGYT
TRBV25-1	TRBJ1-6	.	ASSVLDNSPLH
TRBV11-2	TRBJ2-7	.	ASSLDRGYEQY
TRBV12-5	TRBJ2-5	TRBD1	ASGGQGQETQY
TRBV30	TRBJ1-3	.	AWSSSQGSGNTIY
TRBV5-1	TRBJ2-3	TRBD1	ASSPRTGGGSTDTQY
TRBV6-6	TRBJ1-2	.	ASRWAASYT
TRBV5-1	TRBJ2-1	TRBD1	ASSLVDRAYNEQF
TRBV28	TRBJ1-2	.	ASNWANYGYT
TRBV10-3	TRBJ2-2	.	AISEPNAGELF
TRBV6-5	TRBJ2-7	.	ASSQLWEYEQY
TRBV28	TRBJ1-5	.	ASSSHSLGGNQPQH
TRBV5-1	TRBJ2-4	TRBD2	ASSLAGEDIQY
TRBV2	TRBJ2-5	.	ASSAREGETQY
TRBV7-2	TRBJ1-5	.	ASSTLNQPQH
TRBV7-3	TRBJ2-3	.	ASSLGVAASTDTQY
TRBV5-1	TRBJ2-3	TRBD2	ASSLVAGEGTDTQY
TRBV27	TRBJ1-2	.	ASTPSGGIGYT
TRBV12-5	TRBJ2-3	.	ASGWGTRTDTQY
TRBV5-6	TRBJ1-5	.	ASSSGRGGQPQH
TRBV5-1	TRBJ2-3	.	ASSLSRGSSTDTQY
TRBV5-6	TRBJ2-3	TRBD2	ASSVLGWREGGTDTQY
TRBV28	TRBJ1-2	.	ASSLRNTYGYT
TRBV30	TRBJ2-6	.	AWSGIAPMADSGANVLT
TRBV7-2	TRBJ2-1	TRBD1	ASSFSGTGGTEQF
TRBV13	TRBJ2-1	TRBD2	ASSLGRAGGGNEQF
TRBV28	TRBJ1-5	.	ASRRQDNQPQH